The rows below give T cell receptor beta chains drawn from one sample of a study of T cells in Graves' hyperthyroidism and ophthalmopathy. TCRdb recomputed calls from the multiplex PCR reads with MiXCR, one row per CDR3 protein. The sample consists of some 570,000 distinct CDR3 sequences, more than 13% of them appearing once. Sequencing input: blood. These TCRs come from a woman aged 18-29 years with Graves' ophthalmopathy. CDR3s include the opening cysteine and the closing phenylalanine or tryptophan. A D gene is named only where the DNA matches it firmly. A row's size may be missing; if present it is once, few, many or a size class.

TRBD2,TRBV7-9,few,CASSSWTSGNTGELFF
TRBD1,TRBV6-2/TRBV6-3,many,CASSYPREGAEEAFF
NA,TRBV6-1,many,CASRLHPGGNTEAFF
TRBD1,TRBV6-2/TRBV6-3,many,CASSYPNRGQPQHF
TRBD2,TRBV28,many,CASSLGLAGVPSTSYNEQFF
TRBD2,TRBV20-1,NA,CSARAPPSLAGPNEQFF
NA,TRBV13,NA,CASSFLPLREQYF
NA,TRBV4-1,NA,CASSQGPHHERSYEQYF
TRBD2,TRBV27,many,CASSWRGGRANEQFF
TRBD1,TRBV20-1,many,CSARDGQAAEKLFF
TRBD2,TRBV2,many,CASSLTSGRVNEQFF
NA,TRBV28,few,CASSAPSGSPAKNIQYF
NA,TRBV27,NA,CASSYNPYRYNEQFF
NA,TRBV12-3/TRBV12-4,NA,CASSLEGGGGYGYTF
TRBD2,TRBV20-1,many,CSATPASGSWDTQYF
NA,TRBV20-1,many,CSARGSEDTWDYEQYF
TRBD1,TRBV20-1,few,CSARRQGLPDTQYF
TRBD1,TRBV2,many,CASSQQGARYEQYF
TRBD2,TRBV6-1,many,CASRLAAPYEQYF
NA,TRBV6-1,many,CASSERVNEQFF
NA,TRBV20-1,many,CSARFMRVAYNEQFF
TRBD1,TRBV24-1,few,CATSDDPGQGKETQYF
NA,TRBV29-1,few,CSVDSPGSTGELFF
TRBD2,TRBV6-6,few,CASSYSTSGRDYNEQFF
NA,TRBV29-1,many,CSVELRYNEQFF
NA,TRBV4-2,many,CASSQDAAGNTEAFF
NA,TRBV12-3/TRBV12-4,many,CASSLMAGSTGELFF
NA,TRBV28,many,CASSLSGGSTDTQYF
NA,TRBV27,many,CASSLRPDTQYF
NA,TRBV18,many,CASSPQGWENTEAFF
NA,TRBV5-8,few,CASSASGVNEQFF
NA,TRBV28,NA,CASSLARPYEQYF
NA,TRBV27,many,CASSLSGSTEAFF
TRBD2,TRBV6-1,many,CASRGLTSGTDTQYF
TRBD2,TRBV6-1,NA,CASRRAGRDYEQYF
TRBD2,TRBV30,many,CAWSVPSGGWGEQYF
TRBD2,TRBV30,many,CAWRGTSGTGEQFF
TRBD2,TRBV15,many,CATSRDTSRGRDGQFF
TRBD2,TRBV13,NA,CASSSLLAGMSTDTQYF
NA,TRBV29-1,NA,CSDDSLHYGYTF
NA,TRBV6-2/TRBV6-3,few,CASSYLRAGDTQYF
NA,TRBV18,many,CASSPPVSGEQYF
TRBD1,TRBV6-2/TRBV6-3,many,CASSPAGGPEAFF
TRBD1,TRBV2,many,CASSPTGGPYNEQFF
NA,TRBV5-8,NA,CASSFSPAWGRDEQYF
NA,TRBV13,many,CASSLTSRPNEQFF
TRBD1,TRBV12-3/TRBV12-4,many,CASSLGQGGGQPQHF
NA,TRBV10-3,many,CAISGDGVDEQFF
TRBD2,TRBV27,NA,CASSSLAREGLYNEQFF